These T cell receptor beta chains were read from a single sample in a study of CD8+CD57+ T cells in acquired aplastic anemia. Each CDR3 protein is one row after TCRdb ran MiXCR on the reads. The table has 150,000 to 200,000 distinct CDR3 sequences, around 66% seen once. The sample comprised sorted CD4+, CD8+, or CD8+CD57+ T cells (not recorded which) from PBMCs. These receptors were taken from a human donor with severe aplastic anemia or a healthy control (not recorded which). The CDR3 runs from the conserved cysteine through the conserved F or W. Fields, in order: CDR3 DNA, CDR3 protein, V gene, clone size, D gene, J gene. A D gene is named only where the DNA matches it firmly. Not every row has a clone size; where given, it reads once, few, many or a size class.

CDR3nt: TGCGCCAGCAGCCAAGAAGGGGGGGTAATCGCTAACTATGGCTACACCTTC; CDR3aa: CASSQEGGVIANYGYTF; v_gene: TRBV4-1; abundance: many; d_gene: -; j_gene: TRBJ1-2
CDR3nt: TGTGCCAGTAGATTGACAGGCTCCTTCTACGAGCAGTACTTC; CDR3aa: CASRLTGSFYEQYF; v_gene: TRBV19; abundance: -; d_gene: -; j_gene: TRBJ2-7
CDR3nt: TGTGCCAGCAGCCCCCCTCTGCGTACTGAAGCTTTCTTT; CDR3aa: CASSPPLRTEAFF; v_gene: TRBV5-8; abundance: many; d_gene: -; j_gene: TRBJ1-1
CDR3nt: TGCGCCACCACAGGGCCTATGAACACTGAAGCTTTCTTT; CDR3aa: CATTGPMNTEAFF; v_gene: TRBV10-2; abundance: -; d_gene: -; j_gene: TRBJ1-1
CDR3nt: TGTGCCAGCAGCGTATTGCAGGGGCCACCCTACAATGAGCGGTTCTTC; CDR3aa: CASSVLQGPPYNERFF; v_gene: TRBV7-2; abundance: -; d_gene: -; j_gene: TRBJ2-1
CDR3nt: TGTGCCAGCACCCGGACTAGCGGGGGGTGGACAGATACGCAGTACTTC; CDR3aa: CASTRTSGGWTDTQYF; v_gene: TRBV7-2; abundance: -; d_gene: TRBD2; j_gene: TRBJ2-5
CDR3nt: TGTGCCAGCAGCTTAACTAGCGGGGCCGCCTACGAGCAGTACTTC; CDR3aa: CASSLTSGAAYEQYF; v_gene: TRBV7-9; abundance: -; d_gene: TRBD2; j_gene: TRBJ2-7
CDR3nt: TGTGCCACCAGCATATGGGACAGGGGCTACGAGCAGTACTTC; CDR3aa: CATSIWDRGYEQYF; v_gene: TRBV15; abundance: -; d_gene: TRBD1; j_gene: TRBJ2-7
CDR3nt: TGTGCCAGCAGCTCGTACACAGGGCAAACTGAAGCTTTCTTT; CDR3aa: CASSSYTGQTEAFF; v_gene: TRBV7-9; abundance: -; d_gene: -; j_gene: TRBJ1-1
CDR3nt: TGTGCCAGTAGTATCTATGGGACAGCAAATCAGCCCCAGCATTTT; CDR3aa: CASSIYGTANQPQHF; v_gene: TRBV19; abundance: -; d_gene: TRBD1; j_gene: TRBJ1-5
CDR3nt: TGTGCCATCAGGGTCGGGGGGGAACACACCGGGGAGCTGTTTTTT; CDR3aa: CAIRVGGEHTGELFF; v_gene: TRBV10-3; abundance: -; d_gene: TRBD2; j_gene: TRBJ2-2
CDR3nt: TGTGCCAGCAGCTTAGGACAGCTAAGCACAGATACGCAGTATTTT; CDR3aa: CASSLGQLSTDTQYF; v_gene: TRBV11-2; abundance: many; d_gene: -; j_gene: TRBJ2-3
CDR3nt: TGTGCCAGCAGCCAAGCGGTAAGGGTAAGGTTTGGTGAAAAACTGTTTTTT; CDR3aa: CASSQAVRVRFGEKLFF; v_gene: TRBV7-2; abundance: -; d_gene: -; j_gene: TRBJ1-4
CDR3nt: TGCAGTGCTAGAGATCCCCTAGCGGGGGGGCCGAATGAGCAGTTCTTC; CDR3aa: CSARDPLAGGPNEQFF; v_gene: TRBV20-1; abundance: -; d_gene: TRBD2; j_gene: TRBJ2-1
CDR3nt: TGTGCCAGCAGAGCCACTCCAGGACAAATCACAGATACGCAGTATTTT; CDR3aa: CASRATPGQITDTQYF; v_gene: TRBV6-2/TRBV6-3; abundance: -; d_gene: -; j_gene: TRBJ2-3
CDR3nt: TGTGCTAGCAGCCGCTCAGGGGATGTCGAGACCCAGTACTTC; CDR3aa: CASSRSGDVETQYF; v_gene: TRBV7-7; abundance: -; d_gene: -; j_gene: TRBJ2-5
CDR3nt: TGTGCCAGCAGCGTGGCTCTAGCGGGCCTTTCTAGCACAGATACGCAGTATTTT; CDR3aa: CASSVALAGLSSTDTQYF; v_gene: TRBV28; abundance: -; d_gene: TRBD2; j_gene: TRBJ2-3
CDR3nt: TGCAGCTCCGGGACGGACCCCTACGAGCAGTACTTC; CDR3aa: CSSGTDPYEQYF; v_gene: TRBV29-1; abundance: -; d_gene: -; j_gene: TRBJ2-7
CDR3nt: TGTGCCAGTCGGAACGCGAACACCGGGGAGCTGTTTTTT; CDR3aa: CASRNANTGELFF; v_gene: TRBV7-7; abundance: -; d_gene: -; j_gene: TRBJ2-2
CDR3nt: TGTGCCAGCAGCTTGGGGACTAGCGGGAGATACGAGCAGTACTTC; CDR3aa: CASSLGTSGRYEQYF; v_gene: TRBV7-8; abundance: -; d_gene: TRBD2; j_gene: TRBJ2-7
CDR3nt: TGTGCCAGCAGCTCCCCCGGGACAGCTAATGAAAAACTGTTTTTT; CDR3aa: CASSSPGTANEKLFF; v_gene: TRBV7-8; abundance: -; d_gene: TRBD1; j_gene: TRBJ1-4
CDR3nt: TGTGCCAGCAGTTATTCGGGGGGGCCGACCGGGGAGCTGTTTTTT; CDR3aa: CASSYSGGPTGELFF; v_gene: TRBV7-9; abundance: -; d_gene: TRBD2; j_gene: TRBJ2-2
CDR3nt: TGTGCCAGCCGAGTGTACGAGACCCAGTACTTC; CDR3aa: CASRVYETQYF; v_gene: TRBV18; abundance: -; d_gene: -; j_gene: TRBJ2-5
CDR3nt: TGCAGTGCTAGAGACGGGACAGGGCCAGAGACCCAGTACTTC; CDR3aa: CSARDGTGPETQYF; v_gene: TRBV20-1; abundance: -; d_gene: TRBD1; j_gene: TRBJ2-5
CDR3nt: TGTACCAGCAGCCCATCCGGGACAGGGTTTTCACCCCTCCACTTT; CDR3aa: CTSSPSGTGFSPLHF; v_gene: TRBV9; abundance: -; d_gene: TRBD1; j_gene: TRBJ1-6
CDR3nt: TGTGCCAGTAGTACCGACGTGTGGGCCGAGCAGTACTTC; CDR3aa: CASSTDVWAEQYF; v_gene: TRBV19; abundance: -; d_gene: -; j_gene: TRBJ2-7
CDR3nt: TGTGCCAGCAGCTTGGCTCAGCGGGGGACCAACTACGAGCAGTACTTC; CDR3aa: CASSLAQRGTNYEQYF; v_gene: TRBV5-6; abundance: many; d_gene: TRBD2; j_gene: TRBJ2-7
CDR3nt: TGTGCCAGCACCTTACCCCTTCCAGGTCAGCCCCAGCATTTT; CDR3aa: CASTLPLPGQPQHF; v_gene: TRBV6-6; abundance: many; d_gene: -; j_gene: TRBJ1-5
CDR3nt: TGTGCCAGCAATCCCAGGGGGCCTAATGAGCAGTTCTTC; CDR3aa: CASNPRGPNEQFF; v_gene: TRBV7-2; abundance: few; d_gene: TRBD1; j_gene: TRBJ2-1
CDR3nt: TGCGCCAGCAGTAGGCAGAGCTTATACGAGCAGTACTTC; CDR3aa: CASSRQSLYEQYF; v_gene: TRBV10-2; abundance: few; d_gene: -; j_gene: TRBJ2-7
CDR3nt: TGTGCCAGCAGCTTACGACAGGGTGACGGTTCACCCCTCCACTTT; CDR3aa: CASSLRQGDGSPLHF; v_gene: TRBV7-2; abundance: few; d_gene: TRBD1; j_gene: TRBJ1-6
CDR3nt: TGTGCCAGCAGTTCCCCACGGGGGGGCTTTCAGAATGAGCAGTTCTTC; CDR3aa: CASSSPRGGFQNEQFF; v_gene: TRBV6-2/TRBV6-3; abundance: -; d_gene: TRBD2; j_gene: TRBJ2-1
CDR3nt: TGTGCCAGCAGACCTGACGGAGACTACGAGCAGTACTTC; CDR3aa: CASRPDGDYEQYF; v_gene: TRBV10-3; abundance: -; d_gene: -; j_gene: TRBJ2-7
CDR3nt: TGTGCCAGCAGCTTACTCCGGCCAAACTATGGCTACACCTTC; CDR3aa: CASSLLRPNYGYTF; v_gene: TRBV7-3; abundance: -; d_gene: -; j_gene: TRBJ1-2
CDR3nt: TGTGCCAGTAGACCTGGACGGACAGATACGCAGTATTTT; CDR3aa: CASRPGRTDTQYF; v_gene: TRBV19; abundance: -; d_gene: -; j_gene: TRBJ2-3
CDR3nt: TGTGCCAGCAGCTTCGGGACAGGGGGCGGTCAGCCCCAGCATTTT; CDR3aa: CASSFGTGGGQPQHF; v_gene: TRBV7-9; abundance: -; d_gene: TRBD1; j_gene: TRBJ1-5
CDR3nt: TGCAGTGCTCCTCTATACTACGAGCAGTACTTC; CDR3aa: CSAPLYYEQYF; v_gene: TRBV20-1; abundance: -; d_gene: -; j_gene: TRBJ2-7
CDR3nt: TGCAGTGCTAGGATAGGCACAGATACGCAGTATTTT; CDR3aa: CSARIGTDTQYF; v_gene: TRBV20-1; abundance: -; d_gene: -; j_gene: TRBJ2-3